The 26 T cell receptor beta chains given below trace back to one sample, sequenced in a study of STAT3 mutations in large granular lymphocyte leukemia. These receptors are not linked to any known antigen. Study-level findings and limits: Every T-cell large granular lymphocyte leukemia patient had at least one immunodominant TCR beta clonotype.

TCRdb's copy holds only in-frame clones and misses some; the assay was immunoSEQ multiplex PCR. The table records approximately 43,000 clones, roughly 81% of them present only once. The sample taken for sequencing was PBMCs. The receptors originated from a human donor with T large granular lymphocyte leukemia. Some clones in this sample may be carry-over from other donors' samples.

This sequence joins TRBV18 and TRBJ2-2; D is unclear. Germline CDR1 KGHSH, CDR2 LQKENI. This CDR3 has 16 amino acids. Deletions cut 3 bases from V and 4 bases from J, with 15 bases between. As DNA, the CDR3 is TGTGCCAGCTCACCCAACCTTTGGGCATCCACCGGGGAGCTGTTTTTT. Translated: CASSPNLWASTGELFF.

This chain joins TRBV5-1 and TRBJ1-2; 9 nucleotides align to TRBD1. The V segment lost 4 bases and the J segment 8 bases; nucleotides outside the gene matches: 6. CDR3 length: 13 amino acids. The germline V gene has CDR1 SGHRS and CDR2 YFSETQ. Written as DNA, the CDR3 is TGCGCCAGCAGCCCCGGGACAGGGCAAGGCTACACCTTC. Its protein product is CASSPGTGQGYTF.

CDR3 loop: CASSLVAGTEAFF. The CDR3 DNA sequence: TGTGCCAGCAGCTTGGTTGCGGGTACTGAAGCTTTCTTT. V usage is TRBV5-6 and J usage is TRBJ1-1, with D unresolved. This CDR3 has 13 amino acids. Germline V gives CDR1 SGHDT, CDR2 YYEEEE. V lost 0 bases to trimming and J lost 5 bases, with 8 bases between them.

The chain joins TRBV5-1 to TRBJ2-5, with TRBD2 matching over 8 bases. J lost 1 base, V lost 4 bases, and 3 bases had no gene match. The CDR3 sequence is 14 residues long. Germline V gives CDR1 SGHRS, CDR2 YFSETQ. CDR3 protein: CASSPTSGQETQYF. Written as DNA, the CDR3 is TGCGCCAGCAGCCCCACTAGCGGCCAAGAGACCCAGTACTTC.

The chain joins TRBV19 to TRBJ2-3, with TRBD2 matching 9 bases. The J segment lost 2 bases and the V segment lost 2 bases, leaving 2 bases of the junction unmatched. CDR3 size: 15 residues. Germline V gives CDR1 LNHDA, CDR2 SQIVND (reference sequence). The CDR3 loop is CASSIQRGATDTQYF. The CDR3 DNA is TGTGCCAGTAGTATACAGCGGGGGGCCACAGATACGCAGTATTTT.

The sample holds a few counts of this clone. The chain joins TRBV5-4 to TRBJ2-2; D is possibly TRBD1 (6 bases). The CDR3 contains 14 residues. V was pared by 4 bases and J by 10 bases, with 17 bases between. Germline assignment: CDR1 SGHNT and CDR2 YYREEE (reference sequence). The CDR3 loop reads CASSSEQGYVELFF. CDR3 sequence (DNA): TGTGCCAGCAGCAGTGAACAGGGATACGTGGAGCTGTTTTTT.

V and J are TRBV4-3 and TRBJ2-6, with D hard to call. Trimming stripped 3 bases from V and 4 bases from J, with 10 bases between. This CDR3 contains 15 residues. CDR1 and CDR2 (germline): LGHNA, YSLEER. In nucleotides, the CDR3 is TGCGCCAGCAGCCAGGAGAGCGCGGGGGCCAACGTCCTGACTTTC. Its translation: CASSQESAGANVLTF.

The chain combines TRBV19 with TRBJ1-2, with 7 bases matching TRBD1. Germline V gene data show CDR1 as LNHDA and CDR2 as SQIVND (reference sequence). This CDR3 has 14 amino acids. V dropped 8 bases and J dropped 0; count of bases not matched to a gene: 6. The CDR3 spells CASLGQLTNYGYTF. CDR3 nucleotides: TGTGCCAGTTTGGGACAGCTTACTAACTATGGCTACACCTTC.

The chain has TRBV28 and TRBJ1-2, with D hard to call. The CDR3 has 12 residues. The germline CDR1 and CDR2 sequences are MDHEN and SYDVKM. V gave up 5 bases and J gave up 3 bases, with 7 bases separating them. CDR3 DNA sequence: TGTGCCAGCAGTGCCACAGACTATGGCTACACCTTC. It is translated as CASSATDYGYTF.

V and J are TRBV28 and TRBJ1-2, with D possibly matching TRBD1 (5 bases). Germline V gives CDR1 MDHEN, CDR2 SYDVKM. Deletions cut 8 bases from V and 4 bases from J, with 26 bases between. This CDR3 comprises 17 residues. CDR3 residues: CASGKSGSAGAIYGYTF. The CDR3 coding sequence is TGTGCCAGCGGTAAATCAGGGTCCGCGGGAGCGATCTATGGCTACACCTTC.

The chain uses TRBV5-1 and TRBJ2-1, with D perhaps TRBD1 (5 bases). V was pared by 4 bases and J by 4 bases, with 9 bases between. Germline CDR1 is SGHRS and CDR2 is YFSETQ. The CDR3 consists of 13 residues. The CDR3 here is CASSVTGYNEQFF. The CDR3 nucleotides are TGCGCCAGCAGCGTCACAGGTTACAATGAGCAGTTCTTC.

The rearrangement uses TRBV28 and TRBJ1-2; no reliable D call. CDR1 and CDR2 (germline): MDHEN, SYDVKM. This CDR3 contains 13 residues. V was trimmed by 2 bases and J by 1 base, leaving 5 bases between them. CDR3 DNA: TGTGCCAGCAGTTTAAACCTTAACTATGGCTACACCTTC. It specifies CASSLNLNYGYTF.

The rearrangement joins TRBV10-3 to TRBJ2-3, with 7 bases matching TRBD1. Germline CDR1 reads ENHRY; CDR2 reads SYGVKD. The length of the CDR3 is 14 residues. V was pared by 5 bases and J by 1 base, with 3 bases of the junction left unmatched. CDR3 in DNA: TGTGCCATCAGTTGGGACAGTCGCACAGATACGCAGTATTTT. Translated: CAISWDSRTDTQYF.

The chain carries TRBV5-1 and TRBJ2-4, with TRBD1 as a possible D gene (7 bases). Germline V gene sequence: CDR1 SGHRS, CDR2 YFSETQ. The CDR3 spans 15 residues. V lost 3 bases, J lost 6 bases, and 16 bases lay in between. CDR3 in DNA: TGCGCCAGCAGCTCTACTGGGACAGCGGGAAACATTCAGTACTTC. Translation: CASSSTGTAGNIQYF.

This chain links TRBV27 with TRBJ2-7, with a tentative D call TRBD2 (6 bases). The V and J ends lost 6 bases and 3 bases respectively, with 15 bases between them. Germline V gene data show CDR1 as MNHEY and CDR2 as SMNVEV (reference sequence). This CDR3 has 14 residues. For the CDR3, the DNA is TGTGCCAGCAGGCCTGGGGGGTCCTTCTACGAGCAGTACTTC. It is translated as CASRPGGSFYEQYF.

This chain links TRBV15 with TRBJ1-2; D gene unclear. Germline V gene lookup returns CDR1 LNHNV and CDR2 YYDKDF (reference sequence). V dropped 3 bases and J dropped 8 bases, with 16 bases sitting between them. This CDR3 is 14 amino acids long. Here the CDR3 DNA reads TGTGCCACCAGCAGGGACCTATCCGGGCGGGGCTACACCTTC. Encoded protein: CATSRDLSGRGYTF.

V gene TRBV7-2 combines with J gene TRBJ2-7; 13 bases map to TRBD2. V dropped 1 base and J dropped 3; count of bases not matched to a gene: 3. The V gene's germline CDR1 is SGHTA and CDR2 FQGNSA. This CDR3 is 16 amino acids long. This CDR3 reads CASSLVLAGGRYEQYF. The CDR3 DNA reads as TGTGCCAGCAGCTTAGTACTAGCGGGGGGGCGCTACGAGCAGTACTTC.

The chain couples TRBV14 to TRBJ1-2, with D unclear. The CDR3 contains 14 residues. The V and J ends lost 4 bases and 4 bases respectively, with 13 bases between them. The germline V gene encodes CDR1 SGHDN and CDR2 FVKESK. CDR3 bases: TGTGCCAGCAGCCGGGGATACTCTGGCTATGGCTACACCTTC. It codes for CASSRGYSGYGYTF.

This clone was detected once. This chain joins TRBV5-4 and TRBJ2-3; D may be TRBD1 (6 bases). V was trimmed by 4 bases and J by 2 bases, leaving 14 bases between them. The CDR3 is 15 amino acids. Germline V CDR1 and CDR2: SGHNT, YYREEE (reference sequence). The CDR3: CASSAGQSYTDTQYF. Written as DNA, the CDR3 is TGTGCCAGCAGCGCAGGACAGTCGTACACAGATACGCAGTATTTT.

This chain uses TRBV28 with TRBJ1-2; no clear D gene. V was pared by 5 bases and J by 0 bases, with 13 bases between. Germline V gives CDR1 MDHEN, CDR2 SYDVKM. CDR3 length equals 15 residues. CDR3 in DNA: TGTGCCAGCAGTGCGGGCGGGAGCACTAACTATGGCTACACCTTC. As protein: CASSAGGSTNYGYTF.

The V gene is TRBV5-5, the J gene TRBJ1-6; 9 nucleotides align to TRBD1. CDR1 and CDR2 from the germline V gene are SGHKS and YYEKEE (reference sequence). The CDR3 spans 15 residues. V was clipped by 3 bases and J by 12 bases; unmatched bases: 10. The CDR3 bases are TGTGCCAGCAGCTGGGGCCCCGGGACAGGGAGACCCCTCCACTTT. Translated, it gives CASSWGPGTGRPLHF.

This chain connects TRBV15 to TRBJ2-2; 8 bases are a match to TRBD1. V lost 5 bases to trimming and J lost 8 bases; unmatched junction nucleotides: 7. Germline V lookup: CDR1 LNHNV, CDR2 YYDKDF (reference sequence). The CDR3 is 14 amino acids. The DNA of the CDR3 is TGTGCCACCAGCGGCCAGGGGGCTGCGGGGGAGCTGTTTTTT. Its translation is CATSGQGAAGELFF.

The CDR3 sequence is CASKPGLPSSYEQYF. The CDR3 bases are TGTGCCAGCAAACCGGGACTTCCTAGCTCCTACGAGCAGTACTTC. The chain carries TRBV7-2 and TRBJ2-7; D perhaps matches TRBD2 (6 bases). Germline CDR1 reads SGHTA; CDR2 reads FQGNSA. The CDR3 runs 15 residues. With 7 bases removed from V and 0 bases from J, the gap between germline ends came to 16 bases.

This rearrangement joins TRBV6-1 to TRBJ2-1; 7 bases match TRBD1. V dropped 1 base and J dropped 4; count of bases not matched to a gene: 13. Germline loops: CDR1 MNHNS, CDR2 SASEGT. The CDR3 has 18 residues. The CDR3 loop reads CASSEESGRGPIYNEQFF. For the CDR3, the DNA is TGTGCCAGCAGTGAAGAGTCAGGAAGGGGGCCCATTTACAATGAGCAGTTCTTC.

This clone was seen a single time. This chain connects TRBV6-6 to TRBJ1-5, with a weak D call TRBD1 (5 bases). Trimming took off 6 bases at V and 1 base at J, with 13 bases between the two ends. CDR3 length: 15 residues. Germline V lookup: CDR1 MNHNY, CDR2 SVGAGI (reference sequence). The CDR3 here is CASRTGDWSNQPQHF. In DNA, the CDR3 is TGTGCCAGCAGAACCGGGGACTGGAGCAATCAGCCCCAGCATTTT.

The chain uses TRBV5-4 and TRBJ2-2, with no clear D. This CDR3 region has 13 residues. Germline lookup yields CDR1 SGHNT and CDR2 YYREEE (reference sequence). V was pared by 4 bases and J by 4 bases, with 8 bases between. The CDR3 sequence: CASSKWSTGELFF. The CDR3 DNA sequence: TGTGCCAGCAGCAAATGGAGCACCGGGGAGCTGTTTTTT.